This T cell receptor beta chain was recorded in a study of shared clonotypes between healthy human individuals. Broader study findings: Sampling involved blood alone; tissue repertoires likely differ. Across several donors, naive CD4 shared 5% to 5.5%, naive CD8 3.5% to 4%, memory CD4 roughly 2.2%, memory CD8 over 0.3%. Researchers found naive subsets generally carried larger estimated richness than memory subsets.

Note on this clone: Its antigen is as yet unknown.

Donors, without exception, were Caucasian adults residing in Nashville, Tennessee. Here immunoSEQ multiplex PCR was the method, and the copy in TCRdb shows in-frame clones only, minus some. The table records a few hundred thousand clones, roughly 97% of them present only once. Sequencing used naive CD4+ T cells sorted from blood. As to subset: CD45RA+ positively selected. The sequence derives from a young woman in good health.

CDR3 DNA: TGTGCCAGCAGCTTACTCATGGAGGGTGGAAACACCATATATTTT. Translated: CASSLLMEGGNTIYF. The V call is TRBV7-6, the J call TRBJ1-3; D unclear. The V gene's germline CDR1 is SGHVS and CDR2 FNYEAQ. The V end lost 2 bases, the J end lost 3 bases, and 11 bases lay between the germline ends. CDR3 length: 15 residues.